This T cell receptor (beta chain) comes out of a study of cytomegalovirus exposure and HLA in healthy donors. As for this clone: The antigen is not known.

Germline values: CDR1 SGDLS, CDR2 YYNGEE. The CDR3 has 20 amino acids. V was clipped by 0 bases and J by 2 bases; unmatched bases: 15. Whole-study findings and limits: Later on, a genetic analysis was performed. It linked a missense variant in DCLRE1C with V- and J-gene trimming of TCR beta.

Primers: 60 Vbeta forward and 13 Jbeta reverse. The assay was immunoSEQ multiplex PCR, and TCRdb's table has in-frame clones only and misses some. In the table there are about 150,000 clones, about four fifths of which are singletons. The sequence came from a human donor in good health. This sequence joins TRBV9 and TRBJ2-3; 10 nucleotides align to TRBD1. The sample comprised PBMCs. CDR3 amino acids: CASSVGYGTGEERYTDTQYF. The CDR3 DNA reads TGTGCCAGCAGCGTAGGATATGGGACAGGGGAAGAGCGGTACACAGATACGCAGTATTTT.